This T cell receptor beta chain was captured by sequencing in a study of blood T cells in healthy people across ages (dated by TCRdb to the mid-2010s). In terms of the full investigation: In model experiments, roughly one uniquely barcoded TCR beta cDNA molecule per two T cells was captured by template switching. Age-related changes in TCR beta repertoire diversity were measured in the study by deep sequencing normalized with unique cDNA molecular identifiers. The donors were split into four age groups: young (average 16 years), middle-aged (39), aged (more than 55) and long-lived (roughly 80). To avoid experimental bias, donors of different ages were spread randomly across the sequencing lanes. The study analyzed two additional independent replicas of 1 million unique cDNA reads from the same blood draw for two donors, one aged 18 to 30 and one aged 80 or older.

General study outcomes and caveats: There was a strong correlation between observed TCR beta diversity and the percentage of naive T cells measured by flow cytometry. As age increased, observed TCR beta diversity per million T cells dropped in a roughly linear way, and a significant reduction was already evident by age 40. Estimates of total diversity from one million sequenced T cells were regarded as lower bounds and underestimates. Since profiling was done on bulk unsorted PBMCs, naive and antigen-experienced compartments could not be conclusively compared. Because the CMV infection status of the donors was unknown, age-related changes in expanded clonotypes may potentially have been confounded. Compared with the aged group, the long-lived group had more naive CD4+ T cells, fewer expanded clones and increased TCR diversity, suggesting age selection.

Trimming removed 4 bases from V and 5 bases from J; the gene matches leave 9 bases unexplained. CDR1 and CDR2, looked up from the germline V gene, are SGDLS and YYNGEE. The CDR3 contains 16 residues, cysteine and phenylalanine counted. CDR3 DNA only is kept here, 48 bases in frame from base 1. Comments on this clonotype: Its antigen has not been determined. Base qualities are not recorded, but no much larger clone differs from it by a single base.

Libraries came from 5' RACE. Sequenced using an Illumina HiSeq 2500. A second PCR of about 7 to 12 cycles was run with a J-beta primer mix and a sample-barcoded 5' primer. A unique molecular identifier was introduced onto each TCR beta cDNA molecule by a template-switch 5' adaptor carrying 12 random nucleotides. At least 3 million CDR3-containing paired-end reads were obtained from each sample. First-strand cDNA was synthesized from all RNA with the Mint cDNA synthesis kit, primed by a TRBC-specific oligonucleotide. Following uracil-DNA glycosylase treatment, a first 18-cycle PCR with universal primers M1SS and BC2_uni_R was performed on all cDNA. Turning to the authors' computational methods: For normalization, 1 million high-quality reads were randomly selected from each sample, with every read carrying a distinct molecular identifier. Reads sharing molecular identifiers were discarded rather than binned into consensus sequences. CDR3 identification, clonotype clustering and error correction used MiTCR with a Q25 quality threshold and the strictest error-elimination algorithm. A nonparametric unseen species model with Euler transformation was used to estimate a lower bound on total TCR beta diversity. Using fastp trimming at Q25 and MiXCR clonotype assembly, TCRdb reanalyzed the public sequencing data and kept in-frame beta chains. Merged by CDR3 protein, the rows form single entries marked with the most common genes and DNA. For this entry, the V and J calls and clone size follow TCRdb and not the study's own pipeline. Across this sample there are about 760,000 distinct CDR3 sequences, with 45% to 70% seen only once. 20% to 30% of the sample comes from the top ten.

Donors were a few dozen systemically healthy Caucasian individuals from Russia aged 6 to 90 years. Approximately 9 milliliters of peripheral blood were collected from each donor into EDTA-treated Vacutainer tubes. Ficoll-Paque density-gradient centrifugation was used to isolate PBMCs, with at least 7 million obtained per sample. Total RNA, at least 6 micrograms per sample, was extracted from PBMCs with Trizol reagent. The percentages of naive CD45RAhigh/CD27high T cells were determined by flow cytometry on a PBMC aliquot from every donor. Specimen: blood. Rearrangement joined TRBV9 to TRBJ2-1, with 10 middle bases fitting TRBD2. The TCR was taken from a man aged 40-49 years in good health. The CDR3 here reads CASSLTGTSADNEQFF. The DNA reads TGTGCCAGCAGCTTAACCGGGACTAGCGCTGACAATGAGCAGTTCTTC.